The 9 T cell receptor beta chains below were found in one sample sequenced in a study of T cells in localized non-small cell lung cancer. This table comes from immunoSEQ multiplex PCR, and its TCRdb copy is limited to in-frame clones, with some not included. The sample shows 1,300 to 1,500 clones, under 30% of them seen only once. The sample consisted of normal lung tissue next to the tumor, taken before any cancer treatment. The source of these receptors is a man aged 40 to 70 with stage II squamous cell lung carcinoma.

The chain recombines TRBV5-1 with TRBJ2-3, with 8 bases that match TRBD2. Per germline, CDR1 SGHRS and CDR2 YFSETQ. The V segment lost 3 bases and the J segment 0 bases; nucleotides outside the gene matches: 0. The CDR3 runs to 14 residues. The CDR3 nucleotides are TGCGCCAGCAGCTCTAGCGGGAGCACAGATACGCAGTATTTT. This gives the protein CASSSSGSTDTQYF.

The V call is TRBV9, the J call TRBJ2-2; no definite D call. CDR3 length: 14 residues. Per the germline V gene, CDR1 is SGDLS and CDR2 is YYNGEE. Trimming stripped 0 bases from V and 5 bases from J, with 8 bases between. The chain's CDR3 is CASSVEPATGELFF. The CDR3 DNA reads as TGTGCCAGCAGCGTAGAACCAGCAACCGGGGAGCTGTTTTTT.

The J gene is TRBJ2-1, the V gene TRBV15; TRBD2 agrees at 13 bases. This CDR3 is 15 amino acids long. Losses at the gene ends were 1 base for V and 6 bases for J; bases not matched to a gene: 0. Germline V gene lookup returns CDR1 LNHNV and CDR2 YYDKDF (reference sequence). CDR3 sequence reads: CATSRGTSGSNEQFF. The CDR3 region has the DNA TGTGCCACCAGCAGAGGGACTAGCGGGAGCAATGAGCAGTTCTTC.

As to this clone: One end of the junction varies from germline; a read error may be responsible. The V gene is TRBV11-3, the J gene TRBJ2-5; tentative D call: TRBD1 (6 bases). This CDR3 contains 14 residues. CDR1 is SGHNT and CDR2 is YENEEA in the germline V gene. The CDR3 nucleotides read TGTGCTAGCAGCTGGACAGAGGGATCAGAGACCCAGTACTTC. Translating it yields CASSWTEGSETQYF.

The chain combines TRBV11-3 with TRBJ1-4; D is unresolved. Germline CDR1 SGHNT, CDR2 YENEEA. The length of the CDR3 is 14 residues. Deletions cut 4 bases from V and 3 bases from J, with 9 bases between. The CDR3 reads CASSSDRANEKLFF. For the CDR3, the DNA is TGTGCCAGCAGCTCGGACCGGGCTAATGAAAAACTGTTTTTT.

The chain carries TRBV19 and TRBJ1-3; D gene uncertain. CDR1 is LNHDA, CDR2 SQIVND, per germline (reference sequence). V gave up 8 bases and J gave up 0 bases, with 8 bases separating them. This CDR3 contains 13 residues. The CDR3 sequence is CASHSSSGNTIYF. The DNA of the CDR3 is TGTGCCAGTCATTCTAGCTCTGGAAACACCATATATTTT.

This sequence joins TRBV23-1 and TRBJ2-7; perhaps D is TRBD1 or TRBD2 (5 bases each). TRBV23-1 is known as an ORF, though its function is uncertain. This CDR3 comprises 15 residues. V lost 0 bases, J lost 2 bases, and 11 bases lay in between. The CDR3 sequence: CASSQSEGNPYEQYF. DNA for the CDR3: TGCGCCAGCAGTCAATCCGAGGGGAACCCCTACGAGCAGTACTTC.

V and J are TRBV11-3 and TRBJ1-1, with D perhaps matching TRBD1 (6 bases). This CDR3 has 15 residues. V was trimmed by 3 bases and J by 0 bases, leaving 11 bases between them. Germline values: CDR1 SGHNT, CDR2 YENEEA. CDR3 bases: TGTGCCAGCAGCTTCGGGACACCTATGAACACTGAAGCTTTCTTT. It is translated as CASSFGTPMNTEAFF.

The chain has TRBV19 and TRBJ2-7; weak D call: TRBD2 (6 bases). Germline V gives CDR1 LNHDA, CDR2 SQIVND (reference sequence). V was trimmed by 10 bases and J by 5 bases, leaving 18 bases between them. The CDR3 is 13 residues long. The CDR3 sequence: CATGGLLGNEQYF. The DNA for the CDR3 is TGTGCCACTGGGGGACTCTTAGGCAACGAGCAGTACTTC.